These 24 T cell receptor beta chains share one sample of origin, sequenced in a study of OX40 agonist ivuxolimab in advanced cancers. Assay: immunoSEQ multiplex PCR; the TCRdb copy retains only in-frame clones and omits some. The repertoire holds 50,000 or so clones, with approximately 85% as singletons. This specimen consisted of CD4+ or CD8+ T cells sorted from blood, obtained in a trial of the OX40 agonist ivuxolimab. All receptors come from an adult with an advanced solid tumor such as melanoma, head and neck, liver or kidney cancer.

V gene TRBV6-5 combines with J gene TRBJ2-7; D is unresolved. Trimming removed 0 bases at V and 2 bases at J, with 8 bases between. This CDR3 spans 14 amino acids. CDR1 is MNHEY, CDR2 SVGAGI, per germline. This chain's CDR3 is CASSYSNRPYEQYF. In DNA form, the CDR3 reads TGTGCCAGCAGTTACTCGAACAGACCCTACGAGCAGTACTTC.

This chain connects TRBV6-5 to TRBJ2-3; the D gene could be TRBD1 or TRBD2 (6 bases each). V dropped 7 bases and J dropped 9 bases, with 23 bases sitting between them. In germline, CDR1 is MNHEY, CDR2 SVGAGI. This CDR3 spans 15 amino acids. CDR3 DNA: TGTGCCAGCAAAAACGGGGGCAGGGCCGACAGGACGCAGTATTTT. The encoded protein is CASKNGGRADRTQYF.

This sequence joins TRBV9 and TRBJ2-1; possibly TRBD2 for D (6 bases). V lost 3 bases to trimming and J lost 8 bases, with 9 bases between them. This CDR3 is built from 12 residues. From germline, CDR1 is SGDLS and CDR2 YYNGEE. The CDR3 DNA reads TGTGCCAGCAGCGGACGGGGGTATGAGCAGTTCTTC. Its translation is CASSGRGYEQFF.

The V and J genes are TRBV7-3 and TRBJ2-3; no clear D gene. CDR3 length: 13 amino acids. The V end lost 4 bases, the J end lost 1 base, and 6 bases lay between the germline ends. Germline CDR1 SGHTA, CDR2 FQGTGA. CDR3 coding DNA: TGTGCCAGCAGCTCCTGGGGCACAGATACGCAGTATTTT. Translation: CASSSWGTDTQYF.

The chain has TRBV7-9 and TRBJ1-1, with D unresolved. CDR1 and CDR2 (germline): SEHNR, FQNEAQ (reference sequence). The CDR3 consists of 14 residues. V gave up 5 bases and J gave up 1 base, with 11 bases separating them. The CDR3 protein is CASSPGNGNTEAFF. CDR3 coding DNA: TGTGCCAGCAGCCCCGGGAACGGGAACACTGAAGCTTTCTTT.

The sample holds one count of this clone. V and J are TRBV7-3 and TRBJ2-3; 10 bases align to TRBD2. V lost 5 bases to trimming and J lost 0 bases; unmatched junction nucleotides: 2. Looked up from germline, CDR1 is SGHTA and CDR2 is FQGTGA. This CDR3 has 15 amino acids. This chain's CDR3 is CASSPGLASTDTQYF. DNA of the CDR3: TGTGCCAGCAGCCCGGGACTAGCGAGCACAGATACGCAGTATTTT.

The rearrangement joins TRBV30 to TRBJ2-7; no firm D call. Trimming took off 0 bases at V and 4 bases at J, with 7 bases between the two ends. Germline-derived CDR1 and CDR2 are GTSNPN and SVGIG (reference sequence). This CDR3 has 12 residues. The CDR3 region has the DNA TGTGCCTGGAGTGTGGAAGGGTACGAGCAGTACTTC. This sequence encodes CAWSVEGYEQYF.

This clone has a handful of counts. The rearrangement uses TRBV27 and TRBJ2-7, with 8 bases identical to TRBD2. Trimming removed 2 bases from V and 6 bases from J; junction bases left unmatched: 15. Germline V gene lookup returns CDR1 MNHEY and CDR2 SMNVEV (reference sequence). This CDR3 has 17 amino acids. Here the CDR3 reads CASSLQGWNIAGSEQYF. The DNA of the CDR3 is TGTGCCAGCAGTTTACAGGGGTGGAACATAGCGGGATCCGAGCAGTACTTC.

This clone showed up many times. CDR3: CASRTGGYSNQPQHF. The CDR3 bases are TGTGCCAGTAGGACAGGGGGCTATAGCAATCAGCCCCAGCATTTT. J is TRBJ1-5 and V is TRBV19; 10 bases fit TRBD1. The CDR3 is 15 amino acids. The germline V gene has CDR1 LNHDA and CDR2 SQIVND (reference sequence). V dropped 6 bases and J dropped 0; count of bases not matched to a gene: 2.

This clone has just one count. The rearrangement links TRBV28 to TRBJ2-3; D could derive from TRBD1 or TRBD2 (6 bases each). V was pared by 5 bases and J by 4 bases, with 16 bases between. The CDR3 extends over 15 amino acids. Germline values: CDR1 MDHEN, CDR2 SYDVKM. The CDR3 here is CASSLGASVADTQYF. The CDR3 DNA follows: TGTGCCAGCAGTCTGGGGGCTAGCGTTGCAGATACGCAGTATTTT.

The chain has TRBV9 and TRBJ2-7; 8 bases are a match to TRBD2. CDR1 and CDR2 (germline): SGDLS, YYNGEE. This CDR3 region has 13 residues. J gave up 6 bases and V 0 bases, and 2 bases lay outside the gene matches. The CDR3 nucleotides are TGTGCCAGCAGCGTAGCGGGAGGGCGCGAGCAGTACTTC. This sequence encodes CASSVAGGREQYF. Drawing the rest from reference TRBV9 and TRBJ2-7, the complete variable domain is DSGVTQTPKHLITATGQRVTLRCSPRSGDLSVYWYQQSLDQGLQFLIQYYNGEERAKGNILERFSAQQFPDLHSELNLSSLELGDSALYFCASSVAGGREQYFGPGTRLTVT.

The J gene is TRBJ1-5, the V gene TRBV27, with a weak D call TRBD1 (5 bases). There are 13 residues in the CDR3. Germline V gives CDR1 MNHEY, CDR2 SMNVEV (reference sequence). V lost 8 bases, J lost 6 bases, and 14 bases lay in between. CDR3 sequence reads: CASGPTASQPQHF. The CDR3 nucleotides are TGTGCCAGCGGACCGACAGCTTCTCAGCCCCAGCATTTT.

This chain connects TRBV5-4 to TRBJ2-1; 10 bases are a match to TRBD2. J gave up 9 bases and V 3 bases, and 6 bases lay outside the gene matches. CDR1 is SGHNT, CDR2 YYREEE, per germline (reference sequence). This CDR3 spans 14 amino acids. CDR3 DNA: TGTGCCAGCAGCTCGGCGGGACTAGCGTCTGAGCAGTTCTTC. Translation: CASSSAGLASEQFF.

The DNA for the CDR3 is TGCGCCAGCAGCTTCGGGGTCTGGGGCGGGGAGCTGTTTTTT. Translating it yields CASSFGVWGGELFF. The J gene is TRBJ2-2, the V gene TRBV5-1; the D gene is possibly TRBD2 (5 bases). The CDR3 runs 14 residues. V dropped 2 bases and J dropped 7 bases, with 12 bases sitting between them. Germline V lookup: CDR1 SGHRS, CDR2 YFSETQ.

The sample holds a few counts of this clone. This chain connects TRBV6-1 to TRBJ2-3; 8 bases match TRBD2. Germline lookup yields CDR1 MNHNS and CDR2 SASEGT. Trimming removed 6 bases from V and 4 bases from J; junction bases left unmatched: 9. There are 15 residues in the CDR3. The CDR3: CASSLSGSRADTQYF. The CDR3 region has the DNA TGTGCCAGCAGCTTGAGCGGGAGCCGCGCAGATACGCAGTATTTT.

The chain is built from TRBV5-6 and TRBJ1-2; D is unresolved. The CDR3 totals 11 residues. The V end lost 2 bases, the J end lost 8 bases, and 7 bases lay between the germline ends. Germline CDR1 reads SGHDT; CDR2 reads YYEEEE. The CDR3 here is CASSLLAGYTF. CDR3 sequence (DNA): TGTGCCAGCAGCTTATTGGCCGGCTACACCTTC.

The V gene is TRBV7-2, the J gene TRBJ2-3; 7 bases line up with TRBD1. Germline V gene lookup returns CDR1 SGHTA and CDR2 FQGNSA. V lost 6 bases to trimming and J lost 5 bases; unmatched junction nucleotides: 8. The CDR3 contains 14 residues. As DNA, the CDR3 is TGTGCCAGCAGGCACAGGGGAGAGAGAGATACGCAGTATTTT. Its translation: CASRHRGERDTQYF.

This chain connects TRBV28 to TRBJ2-3, with D perhaps matching TRBD2 (7 bases). This CDR3 region has 15 residues. V lost 10 bases and J lost 2, with 19 bases in between. Germline values: CDR1 MDHEN, CDR2 SYDVKM. In DNA, the CDR3 is TGTGCCATCCGGGACCGTGGGGGGGCCACAGATACGCAGTATTTT. This codes for CAIRDRGGATDTQYF. The full variable domain, its missing parts supplied by reference TRBV28 and TRBJ2-3, is DVKVTQSSRYLVKRTGEKVFLECVQDMDHENMFWYRQDPGLGLRLIYFSYDVKMKEKGDIPEGYSVSREKKERFSLILESASTNQTSMYLCAIRDRGGATDTQYFGPGTRLTVL.

The V call is TRBV28, the J call TRBJ2-2, with 10 nucleotides matching TRBD2. The length of the CDR3 is 13 residues. Germline loops: CDR1 MDHEN, CDR2 SYDVKM. V was clipped by 7 bases and J by 4 bases; unmatched bases: 0. CDR3 loop: CASTSGSTGELFF. The CDR3 bases are TGTGCCAGCACTAGCGGGAGCACCGGGGAGCTGTTTTTT.

The rearrangement joins TRBV7-6 to TRBJ2-2, with 13 bases identical to TRBD2. V lost 4 bases and J lost 7; bases outside the gene matches: 6. The CDR3 has 16 amino acids. The germline CDR1 and CDR2 sequences are SGHVS and FNYEAQ. In DNA, the CDR3 is TGTGCCAGCAGCTACGGACTAGCGGGGGTGGACGGGGAGCTGTTTTTT. Residues: CASSYGLAGVDGELFF. The whole variable domain, remainder taken from reference TRBV7-6 and TRBJ2-2, is GAGVSQSPRYKVTKRGQDVALRCDPISGHVSLYWYRQALGQGPEFLTYFNYEAQQDKSGLPNDRFSAERPEGSISTLTIQRTEQRDSAMYRCASSYGLAGVDGELFFGEGSRLTVL.

This chain connects TRBV4-2 to TRBJ1-2; D possibly corresponds to TRBD1 (6 bases). There are 15 residues in the CDR3. The V end was cut by 0 bases, the J end by 8 bases, with 16 bases between. CDR1 LGHNA and CDR2 YNFKEQ come from the germline V gene. In DNA, the CDR3 is TGTGCCAGCAGCCAAGAATACCGGCAGGGGTCGGGCTACACCTTC. This sequence encodes CASSQEYRQGSGYTF.

The V call is TRBV10-3, the J call TRBJ2-3; 8 nucleotides agree with TRBD1. The germline gives CDR1 ENHRY, CDR2 SYGVKD. CDR3 length: 17 amino acids. Trimming cost V 4 bases and J 2 bases; bases outside gene matches: 11. The CDR3: CAISATTGTGYTDTQYF. CDR3 bases: TGTGCCATCAGTGCAACGACTGGGACAGGCTACACAGATACGCAGTATTTT.

The CDR3 region is CASSMSSGYYEQYF. As DNA, the CDR3 is TGTGCCAGTAGTATGTCTAGCGGCTACTACGAGCAGTACTTC. V usage is TRBV19 and J usage is TRBJ2-7; 7 bases fit TRBD2. This CDR3 contains 14 residues. Germline loops: CDR1 LNHDA, CDR2 SQIVND (reference sequence). With 3 bases clipped from V and 3 bases from J, the junction kept 5 bases outside the gene matches.

The rearrangement links TRBV9 to TRBJ1-1, with D tentatively TRBD1 (5 bases). The germline CDR1 and CDR2 sequences are SGDLS and YYNGEE. Deletions cut 0 bases from V and 0 bases from J, with 12 bases between. The CDR3 consists of 16 residues. As DNA, the CDR3 is TGTGCCAGCAGCGTAGGGTGGGGCAGTATGAACACTGAAGCTTTCTTT. It translates to CASSVGWGSMNTEAFF.